The 9 T cell receptor beta chains below come from one sample, sequenced in a study of early stage breast cancer tumors. The table came from immunoSEQ multiplex PCR; TCRdb's copy has only in-frame clones and leaves some out. The sample includes 45,000 to 60,000 clones, approximately 80% of them seen just once. The sample comprised blood. The receptors shown here come from a person aged 45-65 years with breast cancer.

V is TRBV6-5 and J is TRBJ2-1, with 8 positions matching TRBD2. After removal of 5 bases from V and 4 bases from J, the junction contained 4 bases not matched to a gene. Germline V gene data show CDR1 as MNHEY and CDR2 as SVGAGI. This CDR3 contains 14 residues. CDR3 loop: CASSELAEYNEQFF. The CDR3 nucleotides are TGTGCCAGCAGTGAACTAGCGGAGTACAATGAGCAGTTCTTC.

This clone was seen only once. The chain employs TRBV4-2 and TRBJ2-3, with TRBD2 identical over 10 bases. This CDR3 spans 15 amino acids. The germline gives CDR1 LGHNA, CDR2 YNFKEQ. Trimming cost V 3 bases and J 4 bases; bases outside gene matches: 4. CDR3: CASSQLAGVSDTQYF. CDR3 in DNA: TGTGCCAGCAGCCAGCTAGCGGGAGTTTCAGATACGCAGTATTTT.

The CDR3 sequence is CASSVLSANTEAFF. The CDR3 DNA is TGTGCCAGCTCAGTACTCAGCGCTAACACTGAAGCTTTCTTT. The chain is built from TRBV18 and TRBJ1-1; D not resolved. Looked up from germline, CDR1 is KGHSH and CDR2 is LQKENI. V lost 5 bases to trimming and J lost 2 bases, with 12 bases between them. CDR3 length equals 14 residues.

The V and J genes are TRBV6-1 and TRBJ1-5, with D unresolved. In germline, CDR1 is MNHNS, CDR2 SASEGT. The V end was cut by 6 bases, the J end by 1 base, with 10 bases between. The CDR3 covers 14 residues. The CDR3 is CASSGRWSNQPQHF. The CDR3 DNA reads TGTGCCAGCAGCGGACGGTGGAGCAATCAGCCCCAGCATTTT.

This clone has a handful of counts. This same CDR3 is encoded by further DNA sequences in the sample. V usage is TRBV14 and J usage is TRBJ1-3, with D hard to call. The CDR3 spans 14 residues. Deletions cut 1 base from V and 0 bases from J, with 4 bases between. Germline V gives CDR1 SGHDN, CDR2 FVKESK. In DNA, the CDR3 is TGTGCCAGCAGCCAAGTTAGCTCTGGAAACACCATATATTTT. Protein sequence: CASSQVSSGNTIYF.

In its sample, this clone was seen once. The genes are TRBV18 and TRBJ1-5, with D possibly TRBD1 on 6 matching bases. Trimming left V 5 bases short and J 3 bases short, with 11 bases between. The CDR3 spans 14 residues. CDR1 KGHSH and CDR2 LQKENI come from the germline V gene. The CDR3 DNA reads as TGTGCCAGCTCAACTAGACAGGTCAATCAGCCCCAGCATTTT. This encodes CASSTRQVNQPQHF. Variable domain in full (rest from reference TRBV18 and TRBJ1-5): NAGVMQNPRHLVRRRGQEARLRCSPMKGHSHVYWYRQLPEEGLKFMVYLQKENIIDESGMPKERFSAEFPKEGPSILRIQQVVRGDSAAYFCASSTRQVNQPQHFGDGTRLSIL.

As concerns this clone: Germline is not matched at one junction end, which may reflect a read error. The chain links TRBV7-7 to TRBJ2-7, with 9 bases lining up with TRBD1. Germline V CDR1 and CDR2: SSHAT, FNYEAQ (reference sequence). This CDR3 has 14 amino acids. The CDR3 DNA is TGTGCTAGCAGCGCGGGACAGGGCTCCTACGAGCAGTACTTC. It is translated as CASSAGQGSYEQYF. The whole variable domain, filled in from reference TRBV7-7 and TRBJ2-7, reads GAGVSQSPRYKVTKRGQDVTLRCDPISSHATLYWYQQALGQGPEFLTYFNYEAQPDKSGLPSDRFSAERPEGSISTLTIQRTEQRDSAMYRCASSAGQGSYEQYFGPGTRLTVT.

This chain joins TRBV27 and TRBJ2-2, with D perhaps matching TRBD2 (7 bases). Looked up from germline, CDR1 is MNHEY and CDR2 is SMNVEV (reference sequence). This CDR3 spans 17 amino acids. Trimming cost V 1 base and J 2 bases, with 14 bases left between them. For the CDR3, the DNA is TGTGCCAGCAGTTTATTCGCGGGGGCCATCAACACCGGGGAGCTGTTTTTT. It encodes CASSLFAGAINTGELFF.

The chain recombines TRBV5-5 with TRBJ2-1; a weak D match, TRBD2 (5 bases). Germline CDR1 reads SGHKS; CDR2 reads YYEKEE (reference sequence). V was pared by 4 bases and J by 5 bases, with 16 bases between. The CDR3 runs 15 residues. The CDR3, as DNA: TGTGCCAGCAGCCAAGGACTGGCAGTCAACAATGAGCAGTTCTTC. Its protein is CASSQGLAVNNEQFF.